The 24 T cell receptor beta chains listed next were all sequenced from one sample in a study of blood T cell repertoires in COVID-19. TCRdb's copy holds only in-frame clones and misses some; the assay was immunoSEQ multiplex PCR. The table lists about 480,000 clones, about 88% of them singletons. The sequencing sample was made of PBMCs or T cells enriched from blood (not recorded which). These receptor sequences come from a woman in her sixties who had recovered from COVID-19.

Notes on this clone: The sample carries other DNA sequences with the same CDR3. This sequence joins TRBV24-1 and TRBJ1-2; 11 bases line up with TRBD1. Germline CDR1 and CDR2: KGHDR and SFDVKD. V lost 4 bases to trimming and J lost 7 bases; unmatched junction nucleotides: 7. This CDR3 is 15 amino acids long. The CDR3 loop is CATSDSGQGARGYTF. The CDR3 DNA reads TGTGCCACCAGTGACTCCGGACAGGGGGCCCGTGGCTACACCTTC.

The V call is TRBV28, the J call TRBJ1-5, with TRBD1 as a possible D gene (5 bases). CDR3 length: 16 amino acids. In germline, CDR1 is MDHEN, CDR2 SYDVKM. V lost 6 bases to trimming and J lost 0 bases, with 15 bases between them. CDR3 amino acids: CASRRAGLYSNQPQHF. The CDR3 DNA follows: TGTGCCAGCAGGAGGGCGGGGCTCTATAGCAATCAGCCCCAGCATTTT.

The chain is built from TRBV9 and TRBJ1-6; D perhaps matches TRBD1 (5 bases). The ends were cut back, 0 bases at V and 10 bases at J, with 14 bases in the middle. This CDR3 region has 15 residues. Germline V CDR1 and CDR2: SGDLS, YYNGEE. The chain's CDR3 is CASSVVGVAGSPLHF. CDR3 DNA sequence: TGTGCCAGCAGCGTAGTGGGGGTCGCGGGATCACCCCTCCACTTT.

The chain has TRBV18 and TRBJ1-5, with 8 bases that match TRBD1. CDR3 length: 15 amino acids. V was pared by 5 bases and J by 4 bases, with 7 bases of the junction left unmatched. Germline V gives CDR1 KGHSH, CDR2 LQKENI. The CDR3 sequence is CASSSGQGDNQPQHF. The CDR3 region has the DNA TGTGCCAGCTCATCAGGACAGGGAGATAATCAGCCCCAGCATTTT.

The gene calls are TRBV4-1 and TRBJ1-5, with a tentative D call TRBD1 (6 bases). Germline V CDR1 and CDR2: MGHRA, YSYEKL. This CDR3 spans 15 amino acids. The V gene lost 1 base and the J gene lost 4 bases, with 11 bases spanning the gap. The CDR3 loop reads CASSQGGHLNQPQHF. The DNA for the CDR3 is TGCGCCAGCAGCCAAGGGGGACACTTGAATCAGCCCCAGCATTTT.

V is TRBV6-2 or TRBV6-3 and J is TRBJ2-7, with D uncertain. With 5 bases removed from V and 3 bases from J, the gap between germline ends came to 14 bases. The CDR3 runs 14 residues. Looked up from germline, CDR1 is MNHEY and CDR2 is SVGEGT. CDR3 nucleotide sequence: TGTGCCAGCAGTCTCCAGGTCCCATACTACGAGCAGTACTTC. It codes for CASSLQVPYYEQYF.

The V gene is TRBV5-6, the J gene TRBJ1-2; D is uncertain. Germline V gives CDR1 SGHDT, CDR2 YYEEEE. The CDR3 spans 14 residues. Trimming shortened V by 0 bases and J by 4 bases, and 10 bases separated the two germline ends. CDR3 coding DNA: TGTGCCAGCAGCTTGGAGGCCCTAGGCTATGGCTACACCTTC. This gives the protein CASSLEALGYGYTF.

The chain uses TRBV12-3 or TRBV12-4 and TRBJ2-7; 9 nucleotides agree with TRBD1. The V gene end was trimmed by 3 bases and the J gene end by 4 bases; junction bases not matched to a gene: 1. The CDR3 sequence is 13 residues long. The CDR3: CASSFDRGYEQYV. The CDR3 DNA is TGTGCCAGCAGTTTTGACAGGGGGTACGAGCAGTACGTC.

The chain combines TRBV10-3 with TRBJ2-7, with D perhaps matching TRBD1 (6 bases). The CDR3 totals 15 residues. V shed 9 bases and J shed 7 bases, with 25 bases lying between them. The germline V gene has CDR1 ENHRY and CDR2 SYGVKD. CDR3 nucleotide sequence: TGTGCCATAACTAGAGGGGGTTCAACCTCGGGAGAGCAGTACTTC. It codes for CAITRGGSTSGEQYF.

The chain couples TRBV27 to TRBJ1-2; weak D call: TRBD1 (6 bases). V lost 3 bases to trimming and J lost 0 bases, with 11 bases between them. CDR3 length: 15 amino acids. Germline values: CDR1 MNHEY, CDR2 SMNVEV (reference sequence). In DNA, the CDR3 is TGTGCCAGCAGTTTTGGGGGCGGCACTAACTATGGCTACACCTTC. Amino acid sequence: CASSFGGGTNYGYTF.

The chain joins TRBV28 to TRBJ2-1; 12 bases match TRBD2. J gave up 3 bases and V 6 bases, and 6 bases lay outside the gene matches. Germline lookup yields CDR1 MDHEN and CDR2 SYDVKM. The CDR3 consists of 16 residues. The CDR3 region is CASSLGLAGIYNEQFF. The CDR3 nucleotides are TGTGCCAGCAGCCTCGGACTAGCGGGGATCTACAATGAGCAGTTCTTC.

The V gene is TRBV2, the J gene TRBJ1-6; D is perhaps TRBD1 (6 bases). Germline V gives CDR1 SNHLY, CDR2 FYNNEI. V shed 6 bases and J shed 7 bases, with 16 bases lying between them. The CDR3 sequence is 15 residues long. The DNA for the CDR3 is TGTGCCAGCAGCGTACTTGGGGACATCAATTCACCCCTCCACTTT. This codes for CASSVLGDINSPLHF.

The chain uses TRBV5-1 and TRBJ1-2, with 8 bases matching TRBD1. V gave up 2 bases and J gave up 3 bases; unmatched junction bases: 6. Germline assignment: CDR1 SGHRS and CDR2 YFSETQ. This CDR3 spans 15 amino acids. The CDR3 reads CASSFGRGHDYGYTF. The CDR3 DNA reads TGCGCCAGCAGCTTCGGCAGGGGGCATGACTATGGCTACACCTTC. Filled out from reference TRBV5-1 and TRBJ1-2, the complete variable domain reads KAGVTQTPRYLIKTRGQQVTLSCSPISGHRSVSWYQQTPGQGLQFLFEYFSETQRNKGNFPGRFSGRQFSNSRSEMNVSTLELGDSALYLCASSFGRGHDYGYTFGSGTRLTVV.

This clone was picked up one time. The chain combines TRBV15 with TRBJ1-6; 8 bases align to TRBD1. This CDR3 is built from 13 residues. Germline V gene sequence: CDR1 LNHNV, CDR2 YYDKDF (reference sequence). Unmatched junction bases numbered 5, after V lost 3 bases and J lost 13 bases. In nucleotides, the CDR3 is TGTGCCACCAGCAGGGACAGGGTTCCGCCCCTCCACTTT. Amino acid sequence: CATSRDRVPPLHF.

The chain has TRBV7-9 and TRBJ1-3; unclear D gene. The CDR3 extends over 14 amino acids. CDR1 is SEHNR and CDR2 is FQNEAQ in the germline V gene (reference sequence). Trimming removed 5 bases at V and 0 bases at J, with 8 bases between. CDR3 bases: TGTGCCAGCAGCCCCGCAGGCTCTGGAAACACCATATATTTT. Encoded protein: CASSPAGSGNTIYF. The full variable domain, in which reference TRBV7-9 and TRBJ1-3 provide the parts outside the CDR3, is DTGVSQNPRHKITKRGQNVTFRCDPISEHNRLYWYRQTLGQGPEFLTYFQNEAQLEKSRLLSDRFSAERPKGSFSTLEIQRTEQGDSAMYLCASSPAGSGNTIYFGEGSWLTVV.

The V and J genes are TRBV6-4 and TRBJ2-3, with 12 positions matching TRBD2. V gave up 4 bases and J gave up 3 bases; unmatched junction bases: 2. The CDR3 length is 15 residues. Germline CDR1 is MRHNA and CDR2 is SNTAGT. The DNA of the CDR3 is TGTGCCAGCAGTGTGACTAGCGGGGGAACAGATACGCAGTATTTT. Translated, it gives CASSVTSGGTDTQYF.

This rearrangement joins TRBV5-1 to TRBJ2-7; TRBD2 aligns across 8 bases. J lost 3 bases, V lost 5 bases, and 22 bases had no gene match. CDR3 size: 19 residues. CDR1 SGHRS and CDR2 YFSETQ come from the germline V gene. The CDR3 coding sequence is TGCGCCAGCAGACCAGGAATTAGCTTGGGGCGGGGGGCCGTCTACGAGCAGTACTTC. It translates to CASRPGISLGRGAVYEQYF.

The chain carries TRBV5-1 and TRBJ2-2; the match to TRBD2 covers 8 bases. V was clipped by 1 base and J by 4 bases; unmatched bases: 3. Germline lookup yields CDR1 SGHRS and CDR2 YFSETQ. The CDR3 sequence is 15 residues long. The CDR3 coding sequence is TGCGCCAGCAGCTTGAGCGGGGGCAGCACCGGGGAGCTGTTTTTT. Translated, it gives CASSLSGGSTGELFF.

Many counts were recorded for this clone. The chain is built from TRBV30 and TRBJ2-4, with 7 bases aligning to TRBD1. This CDR3 region has 16 residues. Germline CDR1 reads GTSNPN; CDR2 reads SVGIG (reference sequence). V trimming: 3 bases; J trimming: 2 bases; junction bases outside the gene matches: 10. The CDR3 DNA is TGTGCCTGGAGCCATGACAGGGATTACCCCAAAAACATTCAGTACTTC. Protein sequence: CAWSHDRDYPKNIQYF.

The CDR3 nucleotides are TGTGCCAGCAGTTCTCCGGGACAGGGGGAGGGAGCTTTCTTT. Its protein product is CASSSPGQGEGAFF. The chain links TRBV6-6 to TRBJ1-1, with TRBD1 matching over 11 bases. Germline values: CDR1 MNHNY, CDR2 SVGAGI (reference sequence). V trimming: 4 bases; J trimming: 10 bases; junction bases outside the gene matches: 8. This CDR3 has 14 residues.

The genes are TRBV29-1 and TRBJ2-7; 8 nucleotides line up with TRBD1. The CDR3 is 14 residues long. Germline V lookup: CDR1 SQVTM, CDR2 ANQGSEA. J lost 4 bases, V lost 4 bases, and 9 bases had no gene match. The CDR3 coding sequence is TGCAGCGTTGTGTTTGACAGGGGTGGATACGAGCAGTACTTC. Translation: CSVVFDRGGYEQYF.

This clone was counted a few times. The genes are TRBV2 and TRBJ2-1, with 9 nucleotides matching TRBD2. V lost 3 bases and J lost 10; bases outside the gene matches: 4. In germline, CDR1 is SNHLY, CDR2 FYNNEI. CDR3 size: 13 residues. The CDR3 is CASSEDLAGEQFF. In nucleotides, the CDR3 is TGTGCCAGCAGTGAGGATCTAGCGGGAGAGCAGTTCTTC.

This chain uses TRBV27 with TRBJ1-5; unclear D gene. The CDR3 covers 15 residues. In germline, CDR1 is MNHEY, CDR2 SMNVEV (reference sequence). The germline V and J ends were trimmed by 2 bases and 0 bases, with 8 bases remaining between them. The CDR3 region has the DNA TGTGCCAGCAGTTTAATTGGAGATAGCAATCAGCCCCAGCATTTT. It translates to CASSLIGDSNQPQHF.

V and J are TRBV4-1 and TRBJ1-4; 8 nucleotides line up with TRBD1. Germline V gene lookup returns CDR1 MGHRA and CDR2 YSYEKL. With 6 bases clipped from V and 6 bases from J, the junction kept 12 bases outside the gene matches. The length of the CDR3 is 16 residues. This chain's CDR3 is CASSKARMTGDEKLFF. The CDR3 region has the DNA TGCGCCAGCAGTAAAGCACGGATGACAGGGGATGAAAAACTGTTTTTT.